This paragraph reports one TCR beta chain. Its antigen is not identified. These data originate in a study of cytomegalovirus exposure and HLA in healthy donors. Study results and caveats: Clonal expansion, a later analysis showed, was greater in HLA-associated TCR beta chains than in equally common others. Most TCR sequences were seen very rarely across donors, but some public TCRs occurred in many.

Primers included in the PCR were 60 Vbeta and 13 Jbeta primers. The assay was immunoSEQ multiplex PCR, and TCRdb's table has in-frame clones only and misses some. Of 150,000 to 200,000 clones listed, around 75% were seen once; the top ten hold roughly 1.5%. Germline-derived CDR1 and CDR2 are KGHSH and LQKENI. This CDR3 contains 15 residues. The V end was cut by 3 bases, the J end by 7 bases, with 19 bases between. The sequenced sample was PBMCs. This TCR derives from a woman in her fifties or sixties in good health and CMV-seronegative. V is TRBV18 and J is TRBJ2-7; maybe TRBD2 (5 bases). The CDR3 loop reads CASSPERSFEREQYF. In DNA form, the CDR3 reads TGTGCCAGCTCACCCGAGCGGAGCTTTGAGAGGGAGCAGTACTTC. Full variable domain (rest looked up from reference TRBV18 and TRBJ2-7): NAGVMQNPRHLVRRRGQEARLRCSPMKGHSHVYWYRQLPEEGLKFMVYLQKENIIDESGMPKERFSAEFPKEGPSILRIQQVVRGDSAAYFCASSPERSFEREQYFGPGTRLTVT.